The clone carrying this T cell receptor (beta chain) was observed a single time. The data were taken from a study of blood T cell repertoires in COVID-19. Study-wide background: Collection of acute and convalescent COVID-19 samples took place in the United States, Italy and Spain. The analysed material was cDNA or gDNA that came from T cells, B-cell-depleted T cells, or PBMCs.

Source study methods: Amplification with reference gene primers provided the estimates of nucleated cell counts. This table comes from immunoSEQ multiplex PCR, and its TCRdb copy is limited to in-frame clones, with some not included. That table gives V, J and clone size, and the DNA gave D and trimming. Of 55,000 to 70,000 clones in the sample, more than 70% are singletons; the top ten hold over 9.5%. CDR1 is LNHDA, CDR2 SQIVND, per germline (reference sequence). Trimming pared 4 bases from V and 8 bases from J, leaving 20 bases between. The CDR3 extends over 15 amino acids. This clonotype was obtained from a woman aged 35 to 49 who had recovered from COVID-19. Sequenced input: PBMCs or T cells enriched from blood (not recorded which). This chain connects TRBV19 to TRBJ1-2, with D possibly TRBD1 on 6 matching bases. DNA of the CDR3: TGTGCCAGTAGTAGGGTAGGGACACCCCAGAGAGGCTACACCTTC. This gives the protein CASSRVGTPQRGYTF.